This TCR beta chain was identified during a study of spatial heterogeneity in lung cancer. The wider study: Alpha-chain sequences were detected in numbers that were consistently lower than beta-chain sequences.

Time point defined: sample taken at primary tumor resection. Unsorted tumor, nontumor lung tissue or cryopreserved PBMC supplied the whole RNA. Samples were donated by 72 untreated early-stage non-small cell lung cancer patients. There are 14 residues in the CDR3. Germline CDR1 is SGHRS and CDR2 is YFSETQ. The V and J ends lost 4 bases and 0 bases respectively, with 10 bases between them. TCRdb re-called the 5' RACE reads with MiXCR, one entry per CDR3 protein. The sample yields under 100,000 distinct CDR3 sequences, approximately 8.9% seen once. Sequenced material: PBMCs, taken at surgery. The origin of this receptor is a male donor with early-stage non-small cell lung cancer. The chain has TRBV5-1 and TRBJ1-2; no reliable D call. DNA for the CDR3: TGCGCCAGCAGCCCTGACACCACTAACTATGGCTACACCTTC. Translation gives CASSPDTTNYGYTF.